The present TCR beta chain was sequenced within a study of shared clonotypes between healthy human individuals. Study-wide results and limits: In this cohort, only blood was sampled, and tissue repertoires likely differ.

Trimming pared 6 bases from V and 1 base from J, leaving 13 bases between. The CDR3 contains 14 residues. Looked up from germline, CDR1 is MNHNS and CDR2 is SASEGT. How the authors handled the data: ImmunoSEQ output lacked quality scores and full-length reads, limiting matched filtering. Sequencing was performed with immunoSEQ multiplex PCR; in TCRdb, only in-frame clones are kept and a portion is missing. The V and J calls and clone size come from that table; D and trimming were worked out from the DNA. The repertoire holds about 1,800,000 clones, with about 94% as singletons. Concerning this clone itself: The antigen is undetermined.

Terminally differentiated effector memory CD45RA+ cells were left out of the naive CD8 fraction, which was CD45RO-negative and positively selected for CCR7. Each of the donors was a healthy adult who was HIV-negative and had not had a recent acute infection or vaccination. The rearrangement joins TRBV6-1 to TRBJ2-7; the D is unclear. This TCR came from a man aged 18 to 35 in good health. The sample comprised naive CD8+ T cells sorted from blood. The CDR3 is CASRVKEGSYEQYF. In DNA form, the CDR3 reads TGTGCCAGCAGGGTTAAGGAAGGATCCTACGAGCAGTACTTC.